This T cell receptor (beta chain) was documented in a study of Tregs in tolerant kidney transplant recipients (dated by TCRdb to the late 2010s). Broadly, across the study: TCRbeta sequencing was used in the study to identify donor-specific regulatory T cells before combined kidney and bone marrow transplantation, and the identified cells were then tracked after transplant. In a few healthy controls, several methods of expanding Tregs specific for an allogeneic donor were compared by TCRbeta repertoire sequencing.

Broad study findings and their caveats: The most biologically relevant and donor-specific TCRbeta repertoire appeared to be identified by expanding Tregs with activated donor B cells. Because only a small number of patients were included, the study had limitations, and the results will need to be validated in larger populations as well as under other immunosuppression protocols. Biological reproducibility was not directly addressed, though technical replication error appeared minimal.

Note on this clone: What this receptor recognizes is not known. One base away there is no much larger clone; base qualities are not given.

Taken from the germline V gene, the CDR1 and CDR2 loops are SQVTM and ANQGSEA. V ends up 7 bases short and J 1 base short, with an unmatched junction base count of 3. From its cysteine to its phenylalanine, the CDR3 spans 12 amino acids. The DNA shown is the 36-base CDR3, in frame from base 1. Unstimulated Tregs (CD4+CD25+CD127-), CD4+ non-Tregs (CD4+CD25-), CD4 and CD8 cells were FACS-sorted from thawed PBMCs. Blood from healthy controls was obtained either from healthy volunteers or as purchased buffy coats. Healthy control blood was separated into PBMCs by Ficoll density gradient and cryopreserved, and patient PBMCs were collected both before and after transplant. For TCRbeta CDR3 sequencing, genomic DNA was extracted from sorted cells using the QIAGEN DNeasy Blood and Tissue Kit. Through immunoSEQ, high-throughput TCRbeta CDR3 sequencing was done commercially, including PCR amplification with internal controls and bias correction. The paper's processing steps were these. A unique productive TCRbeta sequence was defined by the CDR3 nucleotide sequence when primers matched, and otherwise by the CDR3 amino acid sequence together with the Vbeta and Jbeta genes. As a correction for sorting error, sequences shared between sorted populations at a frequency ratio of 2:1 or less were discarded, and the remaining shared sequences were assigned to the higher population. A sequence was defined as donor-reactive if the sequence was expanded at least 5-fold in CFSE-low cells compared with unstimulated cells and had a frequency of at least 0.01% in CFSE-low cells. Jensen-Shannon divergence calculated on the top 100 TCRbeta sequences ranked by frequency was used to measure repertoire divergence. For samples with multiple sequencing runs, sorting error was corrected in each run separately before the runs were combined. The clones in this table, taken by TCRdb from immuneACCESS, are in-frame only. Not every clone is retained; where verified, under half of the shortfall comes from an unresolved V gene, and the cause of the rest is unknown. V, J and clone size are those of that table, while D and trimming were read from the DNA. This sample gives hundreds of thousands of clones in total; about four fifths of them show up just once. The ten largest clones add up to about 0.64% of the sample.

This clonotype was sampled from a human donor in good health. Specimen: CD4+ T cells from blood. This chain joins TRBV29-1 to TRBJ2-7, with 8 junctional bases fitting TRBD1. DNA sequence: TGCAGCGCTGGACAGGGTTCCTACGAGCAGTACTTC. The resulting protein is CSAGQGSYEQYF.